One and the same sample provided the 24 T cell receptor beta chains below, sequenced in a study of T cell changes during pregnancy in multiple sclerosis. Assay used: immunoSEQ multiplex PCR; TCRdb lists only in-frame clones, some missing. The repertoire holds about 69,000 clones, with roughly 92% as singletons. The sample consisted of peripheral blood, taken in the third trimester of pregnancy. These receptors were taken from a female donor in good health, enrolled as a control in a pregnancy study.

The chain uses TRBV2 and TRBJ2-3, with TRBD2 matching over 7 bases. The V gene end was trimmed by 9 bases and the J gene end by 5 bases; junction bases not matched to a gene: 8. The CDR3 length is 13 residues. Germline values: CDR1 SNHLY, CDR2 FYNNEI. The CDR3 loop is CASGTNALDTQYF. The CDR3 nucleotides read TGTGCCAGTGGGACTAATGCCTTAGATACGCAGTATTTT. The full variable domain, its missing parts supplied by reference TRBV2 and TRBJ2-3, is EPEVTQTPSHQVTQMGQEVILRCVPISNHLYFYWYRQILGQKVEFLVSFYNNEISEKSEIFDDQFSVERPDGSNFTLKIRSTKLEDSAMYFCASGTNALDTQYFGPGTRLTVL.

The table lists this clone with a count of one. The V gene is TRBV5-1, the J gene TRBJ2-4, with a possible D match to TRBD2 (6 bases). Trimming removed 0 bases at V and 1 base at J, with 20 bases between. The CDR3 covers 19 residues. Germline V CDR1 and CDR2: SGHRS, YFSETQ. The CDR3 region is CASSLDPGLSSRAKNIQYF. Here the CDR3 DNA reads TGCGCCAGCAGCTTGGACCCGGGACTCTCCTCGAGGGCCAAAAACATTCAGTACTTC.

The V call is TRBV11-2, the J call TRBJ1-4, with TRBD1 as a possible D gene (6 bases). Germline V gene lookup returns CDR1 SGHAT and CDR2 FQNNGV. The CDR3 length is 13 residues. V was pared by 5 bases and J by 6 bases, with 10 bases between. The CDR3 sequence: CASSTRTDEKLFF. In DNA form, the CDR3 reads TGTGCCAGCAGCACCAGGACAGATGAAAAACTGTTTTTT.

This chain links TRBV7-2 with TRBJ2-1; 9 bases line up with TRBD2. CDR1 and CDR2 (germline): SGHTA, FQGNSA. V was pared by 1 base and J by 10 bases, with 8 bases of the junction left unmatched. The CDR3 extends over 15 amino acids. CDR3 amino acids: CASSLELAGRGEQFF. As DNA, the CDR3 is TGTGCCAGCAGCTTAGAACTAGCGGGCCGCGGGGAGCAGTTCTTC.

This clone was seen just once. The chain joins TRBV5-1 to TRBJ2-2; 8 nucleotides match TRBD2. The germline V gene encodes CDR1 SGHRS and CDR2 YFSETQ. The CDR3 is 18 amino acids. Trimming at V came to 1 base and at J to 5 bases, leaving 13 bases not matched to a gene. This CDR3 is CASSLIPAGAGETGELFF. The CDR3 DNA follows: TGCGCCAGCAGCTTGATTCCAGCGGGGGCCGGAGAGACCGGGGAGCTGTTTTTT.

This chain links TRBV19 with TRBJ1-5, with 9 nucleotides matching TRBD1. The CDR3 contains 14 residues. Germline assignment: CDR1 LNHDA and CDR2 SQIVND (reference sequence). V dropped 5 bases and J dropped 6; count of bases not matched to a gene: 5. The CDR3 region has the DNA TGTGCCAGTAGTGCGGGACAGGGTACTCAGCCCCAGCATTTT. It is translated as CASSAGQGTQPQHF.

J is TRBJ1-5 and V is TRBV19; 9 bases line up with TRBD1. Germline CDR1 LNHDA, CDR2 SQIVND (reference sequence). There are 14 residues in the CDR3. V was pared by 4 bases and J by 4 bases, with 2 bases of the junction left unmatched. Written as DNA, the CDR3 is TGTGCCAGTAGTACGACAGGGGGGAATCAGCCCCAGCATTTT. Its protein product is CASSTTGGNQPQHF.

The chain is built from TRBV7-2 and TRBJ2-5; a possible D gene is TRBD2 (6 bases). The CDR3 is 19 residues long. V lost 0 bases and J 3 bases, leaving 23 bases between the germline ends. CDR1 is SGHTA, CDR2 FQGNSA, per germline. The CDR3: CASSLASRGGAPTEETQYF. CDR3 nucleotide sequence: TGTGCCAGCAGCTTAGCGTCACGAGGCGGGGCACCGACCGAAGAGACCCAGTACTTC.

The gene calls are TRBV9 and TRBJ2-3; 9 bases line up with TRBD2. The germline gives CDR1 SGDLS, CDR2 YYNGEE. This CDR3 spans 16 amino acids. Trimming cost V 1 base and J 2 bases; bases outside gene matches: 5. This chain's CDR3 is CASSVPAGGVTDTQYF. DNA for the CDR3: TGTGCCAGCAGCGTACCAGCGGGGGGAGTCACAGATACGCAGTATTTT.

V and J are TRBV2 and TRBJ2-5, with TRBD2 identical over 12 bases. Germline lookup yields CDR1 SNHLY and CDR2 FYNNEI. V lost 4 bases, J lost 4 bases, and 7 bases stayed unmatched. The CDR3 runs to 16 residues. The CDR3 sequence: CASSVSSGGAGETQYF. The CDR3 DNA is TGTGCCAGCAGTGTTTCTAGCGGGGGGGCTGGAGAGACCCAGTACTTC.

This clone was observed a single time. The J gene is TRBJ2-3, the V gene TRBV7-3, with 12 bases fitting TRBD1. The germline CDR1 and CDR2 sequences are SGHTA and FQGTGA. The J segment lost 4 bases and the V segment lost 2 bases, leaving 4 bases of the junction unmatched. This CDR3 region has 16 residues. Here the CDR3 reads CASSLSGQGAADTQYF. The DNA for the CDR3 is TGTGCCAGCAGCTTATCGGGACAGGGGGCAGCAGATACGCAGTATTTT.

The chain links TRBV18 to TRBJ2-7; TRBD1 matches 12 bases. CDR3 length: 19 residues. V dropped 3 bases and J dropped 1; count of bases not matched to a gene: 13. Germline V gene lookup returns CDR1 KGHSH and CDR2 LQKENI. This chain's CDR3 is CASSPLGTGGYSRSYEQYF. The CDR3 DNA is TGTGCCAGCTCACCCCTCGGGACAGGGGGCTACTCTAGGTCCTACGAGCAGTACTTC. Based on the CDR3 plus reference TRBV18 and TRBJ2-7, the full variable domain is NAGVMQNPRHLVRRRGQEARLRCSPMKGHSHVYWYRQLPEEGLKFMVYLQKENIIDESGMPKERFSAEFPKEGPSILRIQQVVRGDSAAYFCASSPLGTGGYSRSYEQYFGPGTRLTVT.

The chain has TRBV7-2 and TRBJ2-7; D gene unclear. The germline V gene encodes CDR1 SGHTA and CDR2 FQGNSA. The CDR3 runs to 15 residues. The V end was cut by 0 bases, the J end by 1 base, with 10 bases between. The CDR3 protein is CASSLALVPSYEQYF. The CDR3 nucleotides read TGTGCCAGCAGCTTAGCGCTAGTGCCGTCCTACGAGCAGTACTTC.

This clone was recorded once. V is TRBV10-3 and J is TRBJ2-3, with TRBD2 matching over 9 bases. The CDR3 runs to 14 residues. The germline gives CDR1 ENHRY, CDR2 SYGVKD. Losses at the gene ends were 8 bases for V and 6 bases for J; bases not matched to a gene: 9. The CDR3 loop is CAILDARGGDTQYF. Written as DNA, the CDR3 is TGTGCCATCTTAGACGCGCGGGGGGGCGATACGCAGTATTTT.

J is TRBJ2-7 and V is TRBV19; a weak D match, TRBD1 (6 bases). Germline CDR1 reads LNHDA; CDR2 reads SQIVND (reference sequence). The CDR3 extends over 14 amino acids. V was cut by 3 bases and J by 3 bases, with 12 bases left in between. Written as DNA, the CDR3 is TGTGCCAGTAGTATTCAGGGGCAGTACTACGAGCAGTACTTC. Its translation: CASSIQGQYYEQYF.

This sequence joins TRBV6-6 and TRBJ2-5, with 8 positions matching TRBD2. CDR1 is MNHNY, CDR2 SVGAGI, per germline (reference sequence). V lost 2 bases and J lost 4; bases outside the gene matches: 3. The CDR3 spans 14 residues. CDR3 in DNA: TGTGCCAGCAGTTACCCGGGGGGGTCAGAGACCCAGTACTTC. As protein: CASSYPGGSETQYF.

The genes are TRBV27 and TRBJ1-4; D perhaps matches TRBD1 (6 bases). Germline CDR1 is MNHEY and CDR2 is SMNVEV (reference sequence). The CDR3 covers 16 residues. V lost 2 bases, J lost 0 bases, and 10 bases lay in between. CDR3 nucleotide sequence: TGTGCCAGCAGTTTAGGACAGACCTCAACTAATGAAAAACTGTTTTTT. It is translated as CASSLGQTSTNEKLFF.

The chain joins TRBV18 to TRBJ2-5, with D unclear. Trimming took 6 bases from V and 5 from J, leaving 16 bases between them. The CDR3 contains 14 residues. Germline V lookup: CDR1 KGHSH, CDR2 LQKENI. The DNA for the CDR3 is TGTGCCAGCTCTTTAAACCCTACCAAGGAGACCCAGTACTTC. Its protein is CASSLNPTKETQYF.

In this sample, this clone turned up once. The chain has TRBV14 and TRBJ2-3, with D possibly being TRBD2 (7 bases). The CDR3 loop spans 14 amino acids. Trimming left V 4 bases short and J 6 bases short, with 14 bases between. The V gene's germline CDR1 is SGHDN and CDR2 FVKESK. For the CDR3, the DNA is TGTGCCAGCAGCCGACGGGGGGCCAGGGATACGCAGTATTTT. It translates to CASSRRGARDTQYF.

V and J are TRBV9 and TRBJ2-7, with 7 nucleotides matching TRBD1. This CDR3 has 14 amino acids. CDR1 and CDR2 from the germline V gene are SGDLS and YYNGEE. The junction had 3 bases not matched to a gene; V was cut back by 3 bases and J by 0 bases. This CDR3 is CASSAGQYSYEQYF. The CDR3, as DNA: TGTGCCAGCAGCGCGGGACAGTACTCCTACGAGCAGTACTTC.

This sequence joins TRBV2 and TRBJ1-2, with D perhaps matching TRBD1 (6 bases). From germline, CDR1 is SNHLY and CDR2 FYNNEI. Trimming cost V 8 bases and J 7 bases, with 17 bases left between them. This CDR3 is 13 amino acids long. The CDR3 sequence is CASLLRGASGYTF. CDR3 nucleotide sequence: TGTGCCAGCCTTCTCCGGGGGGCGAGTGGCTACACCTTC.

The J gene is TRBJ1-2, the V gene TRBV9; no clear D gene. The germline gives CDR1 SGDLS, CDR2 YYNGEE. The CDR3 loop spans 13 amino acids. Trimming removed 0 bases at V and 6 bases at J, with 9 bases between. CDR3 amino acids: CASSVDESDGYTF. CDR3 DNA sequence: TGTGCCAGCAGCGTAGATGAGTCCGATGGCTACACCTTC.

The genes are TRBV5-1 and TRBJ2-7, with TRBD1 identical over 10 bases. This CDR3 comprises 19 residues. Germline values: CDR1 SGHRS, CDR2 YFSETQ. Trimming removed 1 base from V and 1 base from J; junction bases left unmatched: 14. CDR3 nucleotide sequence: TGCGCCAGCAGCTTGAGAGGGGGGTTAGACAGGGGGCGTTCCTACGAGCAGTACTTC. Amino acid sequence: CASSLRGGLDRGRSYEQYF. Full variable domain (rest looked up from reference TRBV5-1 and TRBJ2-7): KAGVTQTPRYLIKTRGQQVTLSCSPISGHRSVSWYQQTPGQGLQFLFEYFSETQRNKGNFPGRFSGRQFSNSRSEMNVSTLELGDSALYLCASSLRGGLDRGRSYEQYFGPGTRLTVT.

This chain links TRBV2 with TRBJ2-7; 7 bases map to TRBD2. V lost 1 base, J lost 2 bases, and 5 bases stayed unmatched. This CDR3 region has 15 residues. CDR1 and CDR2 (germline): SNHLY, FYNNEI. CDR3 sequence: CASSEGTRVPYEQYF. The CDR3 bases are TGTGCCAGCAGTGAAGGGACTAGGGTCCCCTACGAGCAGTACTTC.